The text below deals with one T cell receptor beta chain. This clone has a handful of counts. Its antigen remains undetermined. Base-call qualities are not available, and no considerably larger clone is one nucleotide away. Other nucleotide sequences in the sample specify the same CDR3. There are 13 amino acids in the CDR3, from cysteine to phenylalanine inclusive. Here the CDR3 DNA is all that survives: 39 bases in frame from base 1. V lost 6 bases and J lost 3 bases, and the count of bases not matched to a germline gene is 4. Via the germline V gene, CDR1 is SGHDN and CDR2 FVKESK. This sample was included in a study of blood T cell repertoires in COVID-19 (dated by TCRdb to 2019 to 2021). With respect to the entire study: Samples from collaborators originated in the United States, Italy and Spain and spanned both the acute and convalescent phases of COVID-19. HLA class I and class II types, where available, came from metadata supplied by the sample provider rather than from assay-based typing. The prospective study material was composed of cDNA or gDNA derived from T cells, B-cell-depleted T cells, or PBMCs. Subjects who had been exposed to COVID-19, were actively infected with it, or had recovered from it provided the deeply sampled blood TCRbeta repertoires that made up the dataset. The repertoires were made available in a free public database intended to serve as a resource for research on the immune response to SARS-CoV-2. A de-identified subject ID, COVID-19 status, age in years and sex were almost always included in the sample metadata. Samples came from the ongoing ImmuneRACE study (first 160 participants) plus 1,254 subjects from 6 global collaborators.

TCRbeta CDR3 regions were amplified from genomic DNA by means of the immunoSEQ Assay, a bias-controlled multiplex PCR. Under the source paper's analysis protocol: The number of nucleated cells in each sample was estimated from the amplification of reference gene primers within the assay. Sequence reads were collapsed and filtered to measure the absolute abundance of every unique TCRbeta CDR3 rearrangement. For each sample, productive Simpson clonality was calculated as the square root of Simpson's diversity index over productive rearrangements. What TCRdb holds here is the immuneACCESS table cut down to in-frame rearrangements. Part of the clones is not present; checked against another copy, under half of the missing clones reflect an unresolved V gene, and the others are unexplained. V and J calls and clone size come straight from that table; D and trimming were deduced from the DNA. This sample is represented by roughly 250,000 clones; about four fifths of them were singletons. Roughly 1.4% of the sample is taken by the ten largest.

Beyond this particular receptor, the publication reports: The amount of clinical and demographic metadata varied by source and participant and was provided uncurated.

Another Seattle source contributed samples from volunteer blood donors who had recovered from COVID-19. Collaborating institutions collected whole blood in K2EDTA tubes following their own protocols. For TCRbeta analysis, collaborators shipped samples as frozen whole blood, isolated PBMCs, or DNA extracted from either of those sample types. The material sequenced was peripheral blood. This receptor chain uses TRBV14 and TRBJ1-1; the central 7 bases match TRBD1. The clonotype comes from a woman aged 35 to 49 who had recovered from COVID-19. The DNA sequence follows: TGTGCCAGCAGTCGACAGGGAGACACTGAAGCTTTCTTT. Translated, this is CASSRQGDTEAFF.